This T cell receptor beta chain comes out of a study of chemoradiotherapy in HPV16-positive cancers. Study background: Candidate HPV-specific T-cell clones and common TCR motifs came from functional assays in a couple of HPV16-positive patients. Study findings and constraints: For HPV16-positive patients, expanding HPV-responsive T cells associated with longer recurrence-free survival. Candidate HPV-specific clones and E7-related TCR motifs grew in tumor during treatment.

Per germline, CDR1 KGHSH and CDR2 LQKENI. This CDR3 is 15 amino acids long. Trimming at V came to 5 bases and at J to 5 bases, leaving 10 bases not matched to a gene. Regarding this clone: Its target is not known.

The protocol was immunoSEQ multiplex PCR, while the TCRdb copy is restricted to in-frame clones and leaves out a portion. The table shows 15,000 to 20,000 clones, with around three quarters occurring only once. This receptor was obtained from a human donor with HPV-associated anogenital cancer. Sequencing was performed on tumor tissue, taken from a patient who underwent chemoradiotherapy. The V call is TRBV18, the J call TRBJ2-5; 8 bases are a match to TRBD1. The CDR3 here is CASSRSGGSYETQYF. CDR3 coding DNA: TGTGCCAGCTCAAGATCAGGGGGCTCCTACGAGACCCAGTACTTC.